Listed here are 30 T cell receptor beta chains from one sample, sequenced in a study of cytomegalovirus exposure and HLA in healthy donors. PCR employed 60 Vbeta and 13 Jbeta primers. Sequenced by immunoSEQ multiplex PCR; TCRdb stores in-frame clones only, minus some. The table records about 120,000 clones, approximately 82% of them present only once. The sample was PBMCs. These receptors all come from a man aged 25 to 45 in good health and CMV-seropositive.

The rearrangement uses TRBV11-2 and TRBJ2-5; 7 bases fit TRBD2. This CDR3 region has 17 residues. Germline CDR1 SGHAT, CDR2 FQNNGV. V lost 1 base and J lost 5; bases outside the gene matches: 13. CDR3 nucleotide sequence: TGTGCCAGCAGCTTAGCCGCCTGGCTAGCGGTGGAGGAGACCCAGTACTTC. This encodes CASSLAAWLAVEETQYF.

The chain couples TRBV7-8 to TRBJ2-5; D not resolved. Germline loops: CDR1 SGHVS, CDR2 FQNEAQ. The V end lost 5 bases, the J end lost 0 bases, and 13 bases lay between the germline ends. The CDR3 loop spans 15 amino acids. CDR3 in DNA: TGTGCCAGCAGCCGCCTACAGAGAAACCAAGAGACCCAGTACTTC. It codes for CASSRLQRNQETQYF.

The table lists this clone with a few counts. This CDR3 is also generated by other DNA sequences in the sample. CDR3 DNA sequence: TGTGCCAGTAAAAACCTGGAGGGGGCGGGAGGGGAGCTGTTTTTT. Protein product: CASKNLEGAGGELFF. The chain has TRBV19 and TRBJ2-2, with D perhaps matching TRBD1 (7 bases). The length of the CDR3 is 15 residues. The germline CDR1 and CDR2 sequences are LNHDA and SQIVND (reference sequence). V was trimmed by 7 bases and J by 8 bases, leaving 20 bases between them. The variable domain in full, with the rest retrieved from reference TRBV19 and TRBJ2-2, is DGGITQSPKYLFRKEGQNVTLSCEQNLNHDAMYWYRQDPGQGLRLIYYSQIVNDFQKGDIAEGYSVSREKKESFPLTVTSAQKNPTAFYLCASKNLEGAGGELFFGEGSRLTVL.

CDR3 sequence reads: CASSLDQGGSSSYNEQFF. The CDR3 nucleotides read TGTGCCAGCAGCTTAGATCAAGGAGGTTCGAGCTCCTACAATGAGCAGTTCTTC. The chain combines TRBV11-3 with TRBJ2-1; D might be TRBD2 (5 bases). Germline V gives CDR1 SGHNT, CDR2 YENEEA. The CDR3 runs to 18 residues. Trimming pared 0 bases from V and 0 bases from J, leaving 15 bases between.

The chain links TRBV6-5 to TRBJ1-5; D gene unclear. V dropped 0 bases and J dropped 7 bases, with 13 bases sitting between them. Germline lookup yields CDR1 MNHEY and CDR2 SVGAGI. The CDR3 is 15 amino acids. CDR3: CASSYSGRSGQPQHF. The CDR3 bases are TGTGCCAGCAGTTACTCAGGCAGGTCCGGCCAGCCCCAGCATTTT.

This clone was recorded once. The chain combines TRBV5-4 with TRBJ2-1; possibly TRBD2 for D (6 bases). Germline loops: CDR1 SGHNT, CDR2 YYREEE (reference sequence). Between the trimmed V and J ends, which lost 0 bases and 2 bases, there was a span of 12 bases. CDR3 length: 16 residues. The CDR3: CASSLAGGATYNEQFF. The CDR3 nucleotides read TGTGCCAGCAGCTTGGCCGGCGGGGCGACCTACAATGAGCAGTTCTTC. The entire variable domain, with the rest obtained from reference TRBV5-4 and TRBJ2-1, is as follows: ETGVTQSPTHLIKTRGQQVTLRCSSQSGHNTVSWYQQALGQGPQFIFQYYREEENGRGNFPPRFSGLQFPNYSSELNVNALELDDSALYLCASSLAGGATYNEQFFGPGTRLTVL.

This sequence joins TRBV11-2 and TRBJ2-2, with a possible D match to TRBD2 (6 bases). Germline values: CDR1 SGHAT, CDR2 FQNNGV. The V gene lost 5 bases and the J gene lost 6 bases, with 16 bases spanning the gap. The CDR3 has 15 amino acids. The CDR3 sequence is CASSTRLVRSGELFF. The CDR3 DNA sequence: TGTGCCAGCAGCACCCGACTAGTGAGGTCCGGGGAGCTGTTTTTT.

The chain links TRBV7-2 to TRBJ2-5; 7 bases line up with TRBD2. The ends lost 3 bases at V and 7 bases at J; junction bases unmatched: 17. The CDR3 totals 17 residues. Germline values: CDR1 SGHTA, CDR2 FQGNSA. Written as DNA, the CDR3 is TGTGCCAGCAGCTTGCCCTTTGCCCGGGACTACCGAGGGACCCAGTACTTC. Its translation is CASSLPFARDYRGTQYF. The full variable domain, with the rest looked up from reference TRBV7-2 and TRBJ2-5, is GAGVSQSPSNKVTEKGKDVELRCDPISGHTALYWYRQSLGQGLEFLIYFQGNSAPDKSGLPSDRFSAERTGGSVSTLTIQRTQQEDSAVYLCASSLPFARDYRGTQYFGPGTRLLVL.

V gene TRBV19 combines with J gene TRBJ1-5; 7 bases match TRBD1. The CDR3 has 15 residues. Trimming removed 0 bases from V and 3 bases from J; junction bases left unmatched: 2. Germline V gene data show CDR1 as LNHDA and CDR2 as SQIVND (reference sequence). The CDR3 DNA is TGTGCCAGTAGTATAGACGACAGGGACAATCAGCCCCAGCATTTT. It specifies CASSIDDRDNQPQHF.

This sequence joins TRBV7-9 and TRBJ1-5; 10 nucleotides line up with TRBD1. The germline gives CDR1 SEHNR, CDR2 FQNEAQ (reference sequence). CDR3 length: 15 amino acids. The V and J ends lost 4 bases and 5 bases, in that order; junction bases with no gene match: 5. The CDR3 nucleotides are TGTGCCAGCAGCTCACCCGGGACAGGGGATCAGCCCCAGCATTTT. This gives the protein CASSSPGTGDQPQHF.

The genes are TRBV2 and TRBJ2-5; a weak D match, TRBD1 (5 bases). The end of the DNA aligns better with TRBJ2-7, so the J call may be wrong. From germline, CDR1 is SNHLY and CDR2 FYNNEI. This CDR3 has 12 residues. The CDR3 DNA reads as TGTGCCGGCGCGGACATCTCCTACGAGCAGTACTTC. Translation: CAGADISYEQYF.

This clone was observed a handful of times. The CDR3 sequence: CASSSGQTYEQYF. In DNA, the CDR3 is TGTGCCAGTAGTTCGGGACAGACCTACGAGCAGTACTTC. The rearrangement links TRBV19 to TRBJ2-7; 7 nucleotides agree with TRBD1. V gave up 5 bases and J gave up 2 bases; unmatched junction bases: 3. Germline assignment: CDR1 LNHDA and CDR2 SQIVND (reference sequence). CDR3 length equals 13 residues.

This chain joins TRBV30 and TRBJ2-5; D gene unclear. Per germline, CDR1 GTSNPN and CDR2 SVGIG (reference sequence). Between the trimmed V and J ends, which lost 3 bases and 3 bases, there was a span of 5 bases. The CDR3 has 11 residues. As DNA, the CDR3 is TGTGCCTGGAGCGTAGAAGAGACCCAGTACTTC. This translates into CAWSVEETQYF.

V is TRBV9 and J is TRBJ2-1; TRBD2 aligns across 7 bases. There are 15 residues in the CDR3. V gave up 1 base and J gave up 2 bases; unmatched junction bases: 3. CDR1 SGDLS and CDR2 YYNGEE come from the germline V gene. CDR3 DNA sequence: TGTGCCAGCAGCGTAAGAAGCGGGGCCTACAATGAGCAGTTCTTC. This sequence encodes CASSVRSGAYNEQFF.

This sequence joins TRBV28 and TRBJ2-3; 7 bases map to TRBD2. The J segment lost 4 bases and the V segment lost 2 bases, leaving 3 bases of the junction unmatched. The CDR3 runs to 14 residues. Germline V gene lookup returns CDR1 MDHEN and CDR2 SYDVKM. The CDR3 loop is CASSLGLAADTQYF. The CDR3 DNA reads as TGTGCCAGCAGTTTAGGTCTAGCGGCAGATACGCAGTATTTT.

The V and J genes are TRBV19 and TRBJ2-7; weak D call: TRBD2 (5 bases). The V gene lost 0 bases and the J gene lost 3 bases, with 15 bases spanning the gap. The CDR3 has 16 residues. Germline CDR1 reads LNHDA; CDR2 reads SQIVND (reference sequence). The CDR3 region is CASSIDRGSTLYEQYF. As DNA, the CDR3 is TGTGCCAGTAGTATAGACCGAGGGTCTACCCTCTACGAGCAGTACTTC.

The chain employs TRBV6-1 and TRBJ1-4; the D is unclear. Germline V gene sequence: CDR1 MNHNS, CDR2 SASEGT. The CDR3 loop spans 17 amino acids. V was clipped by 2 bases and J by 8 bases, with 21 bases between them. CDR3 amino acids: CASSEPGPAVAWEKLFF. In DNA form, the CDR3 reads TGTGCCAGCAGTGAACCTGGGCCAGCCGTCGCATGGGAAAAACTGTTTTTT.

The chain is built from TRBV28 and TRBJ1-3; no definite D call. From germline, CDR1 is MDHEN and CDR2 SYDVKM. V lost 7 bases and J lost 1, with 14 bases in between. The CDR3 is made up of 15 amino acids. CDR3 sequence reads: CASTPWRRSGNTIYF. DNA for the CDR3: TGTGCCAGCACCCCTTGGAGGCGGTCTGGAAACACCATATATTTT.

This clone was picked up a small number of times. The rearrangement links TRBV28 to TRBJ2-7, with no clear D. This CDR3 spans 13 amino acids. CDR1 is MDHEN, CDR2 SYDVKM, per germline. The V end lost 5 bases, the J end lost 6 bases, and 14 bases lay between the germline ends. CDR3 nucleotide sequence: TGTGCCAGCAGTCCCGTCCTATCTGGCGAGCAGTACTTC. This codes for CASSPVLSGEQYF. The whole variable domain, remainder taken from reference TRBV28 and TRBJ2-7, is DVKVTQSSRYLVKRTGEKVFLECVQDMDHENMFWYRQDPGLGLRLIYFSYDVKMKEKGDIPEGYSVSREKKERFSLILESASTNQTSMYLCASSPVLSGEQYFGPGTRLTVT.

The CDR3 nucleotides read TGTGCCAGCAGCCCTTACAGGGACACTGAAGCTTTCTTT. Its protein product is CASSPYRDTEAFF. The chain has TRBV28 and TRBJ1-1, with D tentatively TRBD1 (6 bases). Trimming shortened V by 6 bases and J by 3 bases, and 11 bases separated the two germline ends. The CDR3 spans 13 residues. Looked up from germline, CDR1 is MDHEN and CDR2 is SYDVKM. Based on the CDR3 plus reference TRBV28 and TRBJ1-1, the full variable domain is DVKVTQSSRYLVKRTGEKVFLECVQDMDHENMFWYRQDPGLGLRLIYFSYDVKMKEKGDIPEGYSVSREKKERFSLILESASTNQTSMYLCASSPYRDTEAFFGQGTRLTVV.

The rearrangement links TRBV4-2 to TRBJ2-7; D may be TRBD1 (5 bases). V was pared by 3 bases and J by 3 bases, with 9 bases between. Germline V CDR1 and CDR2: LGHNA, YNFKEQ. The CDR3 consists of 13 residues. The CDR3 region is CASSQDDSYEQYF. The CDR3 DNA reads TGTGCCAGCAGCCAGGATGACAGCTACGAGCAGTACTTC.

The CDR3 spells CASSLSPQSNQPQHF. CDR3 DNA sequence: TGTGCCAGCAGTTTATCCCCACAGTCCAATCAGCCCCAGCATTTT. The rearrangement joins TRBV27 to TRBJ1-5; D is unclear. V was pared by 0 bases and J by 3 bases, with 9 bases between. The CDR3 consists of 15 residues. Per the germline V gene, CDR1 is MNHEY and CDR2 is SMNVEV (reference sequence).

The genes are TRBV4-1 and TRBJ1-5, with a possible D match to TRBD1 (6 bases). This CDR3 has 15 residues. Germline V gene sequence: CDR1 MGHRA, CDR2 YSYEKL. Trimming pared 0 bases from V and 4 bases from J, leaving 10 bases between. The DNA of the CDR3 is TGCGCCAGCAGCCAAGATAAAACAGGGAATCAGCCCCAGCATTTT. This sequence encodes CASSQDKTGNQPQHF.

The V and J genes are TRBV19 and TRBJ2-7; TRBD2 aligns across 7 bases. The V gene's germline CDR1 is LNHDA and CDR2 SQIVND (reference sequence). Unmatched junction bases numbered 4, after V lost 3 bases and J lost 5 bases. The CDR3 has 13 amino acids. DNA of the CDR3: TGTGCCAGTAGTATTTCCAGCGGGGACGAGCAGTACTTC. It translates to CASSISSGDEQYF.

The chain carries TRBV7-2 and TRBJ2-7, with 9 bases identical to TRBD1. CDR3 size: 13 residues. Germline V gene sequence: CDR1 SGHTA, CDR2 FQGNSA. With V trimmed by 5 bases and J by 7 bases, 6 bases remained unmatched. This CDR3 reads CASSPQGAHEQYF. The CDR3 DNA reads as TGTGCCAGCAGCCCACAGGGGGCTCATGAGCAGTACTTC.

The chain recombines TRBV7-2 with TRBJ2-7, with 8 bases that match TRBD1. The CDR3 consists of 16 residues. In germline, CDR1 is SGHTA, CDR2 FQGNSA. After removal of 5 bases from V and 5 bases from J, the junction contained 14 bases not matched to a gene. CDR3 in DNA: TGTGCCAGCAGCCCGGGCCGACAGGGGACCTACCACGAGCAGTACTTC. Its translation is CASSPGRQGTYHEQYF. The variable domain in full, with the rest retrieved from reference TRBV7-2 and TRBJ2-7, is GAGVSQSPSNKVTEKGKDVELRCDPISGHTALYWYRQSLGQGLEFLIYFQGNSAPDKSGLPSDRFSAERTGGSVSTLTIQRTQQEDSAVYLCASSPGRQGTYHEQYFGPGTRLTVT.

The chain joins TRBV27 to TRBJ2-2, with 9 bases aligning to TRBD2. The CDR3 consists of 15 residues. J gave up 6 bases and V 3 bases, and 5 bases lay outside the gene matches. The germline gives CDR1 MNHEY, CDR2 SMNVEV (reference sequence). This CDR3 is CASSFLASGAGELFF. CDR3 coding DNA: TGTGCCAGCAGTTTCTTGGCTAGCGGGGCCGGGGAGCTGTTTTTT.

The sample holds a few counts of this clone. The V gene is TRBV5-1, the J gene TRBJ1-1, with D tentatively TRBD1 (6 bases). The CDR3 is 15 residues long. Germline V gene sequence: CDR1 SGHRS, CDR2 YFSETQ. V lost 4 bases and J 0 bases, leaving 13 bases between the germline ends. Written as DNA, the CDR3 is TGCGCCAGCAGCCCAGAAAACAGGGTGAACACTGAAGCTTTCTTT. This encodes CASSPENRVNTEAFF.

V gene TRBV15 combines with J gene TRBJ2-3; unclear D gene. Germline assignment: CDR1 LNHNV and CDR2 YYDKDF (reference sequence). V was trimmed by 0 bases and J by 10 bases, leaving 20 bases between them. The CDR3 runs to 16 residues. CDR3 sequence reads: CATSRDRVFAGAAQYF. The CDR3 DNA is TGTGCCACCAGCAGAGATCGGGTGTTTGCCGGTGCGGCGCAGTATTTT.

This clone occurred once. This chain connects TRBV4-1 to TRBJ2-5; 10 positions match TRBD2. The CDR3 sequence is 15 residues long. CDR1 is MGHRA, CDR2 YSYEKL, per germline. After removal of 1 base from V and 5 bases from J, the junction contained 4 bases not matched to a gene. Here the CDR3 reads CASSQVGLALETQYF. The CDR3 coding sequence is TGCGCCAGCAGCCAAGTGGGACTAGCGTTGGAGACCCAGTACTTC.